The 20 T cell receptor beta chains reported below all come from one sample, sequenced in a study of glioma-infiltrating T cells. Using RNA template, CDR3s of TCR alpha and beta were amplified with iRepertoire arm-PCR. Each CDR3 protein gets one entry after TCRdb re-called the multiplex PCR reads with MiXCR. The table lists under 200,000 distinct CDR3 sequences, about 47% of them singletons. The sequenced sample was glioma tissue, nonneoplastic brain tissue, or PBMCs (not recorded which). The receptors originated from a human donor with low-grade glioma or glioblastoma, undergoing nonglioma brain surgery, or in good health (not recorded which).

CDR3 sequence reads: CASSNGLVYNEQFF. The CDR3 nucleotides are TGTGCCAGTAGTAACGGACTAGTTTACAATGAGCAGTTCTTC. V usage is TRBV19 and J usage is TRBJ2-1, with 7 bases fitting TRBD2. The CDR3 is made up of 14 amino acids. V shed 4 bases and J 4 bases; nucleotides not matched to a gene: 4. Germline V CDR1 and CDR2: LNHDA, SQIVND (reference sequence).

As for this clonotype: A clone one base away is much larger, so this may be a read error. The CDR3: CSARAEPGLTLYEQYF. CDR3 nucleotide sequence: TGCAGTGCTAGAGCTGAACCGGGACTCACTTTGTACGAGCAGTACTTC. This chain links TRBV20-1 with TRBJ2-7, with D possibly matching TRBD2 (6 bases). The CDR3 has 16 amino acids. Per the germline V gene, CDR1 is DFQATT and CDR2 is SNEGSKA (reference sequence). The V end was cut by 1 base, the J end by 4 bases, with 20 bases between.

This clonotype was detected many times. This chain uses TRBV14 with TRBJ1-3, with no clear D. This CDR3 region has 13 residues. CDR1 is SGHDN, CDR2 FVKESK, per germline. Trimming shortened V by 3 bases and J by 4 bases, and 7 bases separated the two germline ends. CDR3 loop: CASSQPYGNTIYF. CDR3 DNA sequence: TGTGCCAGCAGCCAGCCCTACGGAAACACCATATATTTT. Filled out from reference TRBV14 and TRBJ1-3, the complete variable domain reads EAGVTQFPSHSVIEKGQTVTLRCDPISGHDNLYWYRRVMGKEIKFLLHFVKESKQDESGMPNNRFLAERTGGTYSTLKVQPAELEDSGVYFCASSQPYGNTIYFGEGSWLTVV.

Regarding this clonotype: A much larger clone is a single base away; this may be a read error. The gene calls are TRBV11-2 and TRBJ2-1, with D uncertain. CDR1 and CDR2 from the germline V gene are SGHAT and FQNNGV. The CDR3 is made up of 15 amino acids. V lost 5 bases to trimming and J lost 6 bases, with 17 bases between them. The CDR3, as DNA: TGTGCCAGCAGCCCCTCTAGGACCCCCGTCAATGAGCAGTTCTTC. Translating gives CASSPSRTPVNEQFF.

A remark on this clonotype: This may be a read error: a much more frequent sequence differs by one nucleotide. This rearrangement joins TRBV3-1 to TRBJ2-1, with TRBD2 identical over 8 bases. Germline V gene lookup returns CDR1 LGHDT and CDR2 YNNKEL (reference sequence). This CDR3 region has 16 residues. Losses at the gene ends were 4 bases for V and 3 bases for J; bases not matched to a gene: 8. The CDR3 here is CASSRTSLSYYNEQFF. Here the CDR3 DNA reads TGTGCCAGCAGCCGGACTAGCCTTAGCTACTACAATGAGCAGTTCTTC.

The chain uses TRBV5-5 and TRBJ2-5; D is undetermined. The CDR3 totals 14 residues. Trimming removed 6 bases from V and 3 bases from J, with 15 bases in between. From germline, CDR1 is SGHKS and CDR2 YYEKEE (reference sequence). In DNA form, the CDR3 reads TGTGCCAGCACCATGAAATCCGGAGAAGAGACCCAGTACTTC. Amino acids: CASTMKSGEETQYF.

J is TRBJ1-3 and V is TRBV7-9; D remains unclear. The germline V gene encodes CDR1 SEHNR and CDR2 FQNEAQ (reference sequence). The ends were cut back, 2 bases at V and 4 bases at J, with 6 bases in the middle. This CDR3 comprises 13 residues. The CDR3 protein is CASSLTWGNTIYF. The CDR3, as DNA: TGTGCCAGCAGCTTAACTTGGGGAAACACCATATATTTT.

This clonotype was observed at least ten times. The chain couples TRBV20-1 to TRBJ2-7; TRBD1 is a possible D gene (6 bases). Germline V lookup: CDR1 DFQATT, CDR2 SNEGSKA (reference sequence). V dropped 4 bases and J dropped 6 bases, with 16 bases sitting between them. The CDR3 spans 13 residues. The CDR3 nucleotides read TGCAGTGCTATCTATGGGGTGACAGGCGAGCAGTACTTC. It encodes CSAIYGVTGEQYF.

To note about this clonotype: One junction end disagrees with the germline gene, perhaps due to a read error. The chain joins TRBV28 to TRBJ2-3; D is perhaps TRBD1 or TRBD2 (5 bases each). This CDR3 has 14 amino acids. Germline CDR1 MDHEN, CDR2 SYDVKM. CDR3 amino acids: CTSRPTGTTFRQYF. CDR3 DNA sequence: TGTACCAGCAGACCGACCGGGACCACGTTTAGGCAGTATTTT.

V usage is TRBV4-2 and J usage is TRBJ2-1; TRBD2 is a possible D gene (5 bases). The CDR3 runs 16 residues. The ends were cut back, 0 bases at V and 2 bases at J, with 11 bases in the middle. Germline V gene data show CDR1 as LGHNA and CDR2 as YNFKEQ. CDR3 DNA: TGTGCCAGCAGCCAAGATTCGGACTGGGCCTACAATGAGCAGTTCTTC. This sequence encodes CASSQDSDWAYNEQFF.

This chain uses TRBV12-3 or TRBV12-4 with TRBJ1-4; D is ambiguous. The CDR3 sequence is 13 residues long. The V end lost 3 bases, the J end lost 8 bases, and 10 bases lay between the germline ends. CDR3 residues: CASSFRGREKLFF. The CDR3 DNA follows: TGTGCCAGCAGTTTTAGAGGCCGAGAAAAACTGTTTTTT.

In this sample, this clonotype turned up many times. V usage is TRBV28 and J usage is TRBJ1-5; 7 bases fit TRBD1. The CDR3 contains 14 residues. J gave up 7 bases and V 9 bases, and 12 bases lay outside the gene matches. Germline CDR1 and CDR2: MDHEN and SYDVKM. CDR3 sequence reads: CASFTGEKWQPQHF. CDR3 in DNA: TGTGCCAGTTTCACAGGGGAGAAGTGGCAGCCCCAGCATTTT.

In its sample, this clonotype was seen many times. This rearrangement joins TRBV19 to TRBJ1-1, with D tentatively TRBD1 (5 bases). CDR1 and CDR2 from the germline V gene are LNHDA and SQIVND (reference sequence). V was trimmed by 0 bases and J by 6 bases, leaving 8 bases between them. CDR3 size: 13 residues. CDR3 protein: CASSIDRGAEAFF. As DNA, the CDR3 is TGTGCCAGTAGTATAGATCGGGGGGCTGAAGCTTTCTTT.

This clonotype was recorded a few times. DNA for the CDR3: TGCGCCAGCAGCTTGGTATCAGTTAAAGATACGCAGTATTTT. This encodes CASSLVSVKDTQYF. The chain links TRBV5-1 to TRBJ2-3; no clear D. Germline CDR1 and CDR2: SGHRS and YFSETQ. Trimming took off 0 bases at V and 5 bases at J, with 10 bases between the two ends. The CDR3 extends over 14 amino acids.

This clonotype was found many times. V and J are TRBV6-1 and TRBJ2-7; D could derive from TRBD1 or TRBD2 (5 bases each). The CDR3 covers 13 residues. V lost 4 bases, J lost 6 bases, and 13 bases lay in between. Germline CDR1 is MNHNS and CDR2 is SASEGT. The CDR3: CASSGGRRAEQYF. The CDR3 DNA reads TGTGCCAGCAGTGGGGGACGGAGAGCCGAGCAGTACTTC.

The V gene is TRBV12-3 or TRBV12-4, the J gene TRBJ2-7, with D uncertain. Trimming stripped 6 bases from V and 5 bases from J, with 14 bases between. CDR3 length: 13 amino acids. The CDR3 DNA reads TGTGCCAGCAGACGACGGACCACTGACGAGCAGTACTTC. This gives the protein CASRRRTTDEQYF.

Notes on this clonotype: The germline gene is not matched at one end of the junction; a read error may be the cause. V and J are TRBV3-1 and TRBJ2-2; a possible D gene is TRBD2 (5 bases). This CDR3 has 14 amino acids. Germline loops: CDR1 LGHDT, CDR2 YNNKEL (reference sequence). This CDR3 is CARSPSGNTGELFF. The CDR3 DNA sequence: TGTGCCAGAAGCCCCAGCGGGAACACCGGGGAGCTGTTTTTT.

Points on this clonotype: A single base separates this from a much larger clone, so it may be a read error. The chain joins TRBV6-2 or TRBV6-3 to TRBJ1-1, with 9 bases matching TRBD1. The CDR3 is made up of 14 amino acids. Per the germline V gene, CDR1 is MNHEY and CDR2 is SVGEGT. The CDR3 reads CASRNRGLNTEDFF. CDR3 nucleotides: TGTGCCAGCAGGAACAGGGGGCTGAACACTGAAGATTTCTTT.

This sequence joins TRBV5-1 and TRBJ1-3; D may be TRBD1 (5 bases). Trimming pared 0 bases from V and 2 bases from J, leaving 6 bases between. Germline CDR1 reads SGHRS; CDR2 reads YFSETQ. This CDR3 has 14 residues. CDR3 bases: TGCGCCAGCAGCTTGGGACAGACTGGAAACACCATATATTTT. This gives the protein CASSLGQTGNTIYF. The full variable domain, completed using reference TRBV5-1 and TRBJ1-3, is KAGVTQTPRYLIKTRGQQVTLSCSPISGHRSVSWYQQTPGQGLQFLFEYFSETQRNKGNFPGRFSGRQFSNSRSEMNVSTLELGDSALYLCASSLGQTGNTIYFGEGSWLTVV.

As regards this clonotype: This sequence may be a read error, since a much larger clone differs from it by one base. The chain uses TRBV27 and TRBJ2-5; 7 bases align to TRBD1. The CDR3 length is 14 residues. From germline, CDR1 is MNHEY and CDR2 SMNVEV (reference sequence). The V gene end was trimmed by 6 bases and the J gene end by 6 bases; junction bases not matched to a gene: 10. CDR3 sequence (DNA): TGTGCCAGCAGCAAAATAGGGACAGTTAAGACCCAGTACTTC. Residues: CASSKIGTVKTQYF.